Following are 6 T cell receptor beta chains from one sample sequenced in a study of Ad26.COV2.S vaccination and SARS-CoV-2 variants. This table comes from immunoSEQ multiplex PCR, and its TCRdb copy is limited to in-frame clones, with some not included. The sample carries over 450,000 clones, roughly nine tenths recorded once. Treatment defined: around 19 received Ad26.COV2.S at low or high dose, single or two shots; several received placebo; per-sample allocation not given. The samples date from day 63 after the first vaccine or placebo injection. The sample here was peripheral blood, taken in a trial of Ad26.COV2.S vaccine versus placebo. The source is a person aged 18 to 59 who received the Ad26.COV2.S COVID-19 vaccine or a placebo.

This sequence joins TRBV29-1 and TRBJ2-5; the D is unclear. Trimming removed 5 bases from V and 2 bases from J, with 12 bases in between. Germline V gene sequence: CDR1 SQVTM, CDR2 ANQGSEA. The CDR3 totals 13 residues. CDR3 nucleotides: TGCAGCGTTTCCCTGCAGCTACAAGAGACCCAGTACTTC. Encoded protein: CSVSLQLQETQYF.

The rearrangement links TRBV7-2 to TRBJ2-7; perhaps TRBD2 as D (5 bases). The CDR3 is 15 amino acids. V was pared by 2 bases and J by 3 bases, with 14 bases between. Germline V gives CDR1 SGHTA, CDR2 FQGNSA. CDR3 region: CASSLRRAALYEQYF. For the CDR3, the DNA is TGTGCCAGCAGCTTACGACGAGCGGCACTCTACGAGCAGTACTTC.

V is TRBV27 and J is TRBJ1-1, with 8 bases lining up with TRBD1. J was trimmed by 6 bases and V by 0 bases; bases with no gene match: 6. CDR3 length: 15 residues. Germline CDR1 and CDR2: MNHEY and SMNVEV (reference sequence). CDR3 bases: TGTGCCAGCAGTTTATCGGGGCAGGGGGCCCCTGAAGCTTTCTTT. It yields the protein CASSLSGQGAPEAFF.

The chain carries TRBV3-1 (or the pseudogene TRBV3-2) and TRBJ1-4, with 8 bases lining up with TRBD1. This CDR3 is built from 15 residues. V lost 7 bases and J lost 2; bases outside the gene matches: 6. Germline lookup yields CDR1 LGHDT and CDR2 YNNKEL (reference sequence). CDR3 in amino acids: CASTTGGLTNEKLFF. The DNA of the CDR3 is TGTGCCAGCACTACAGGGGGTCTTACTAATGAAAAACTGTTTTTT.

The rearrangement joins TRBV7-8 to TRBJ2-7; weak D call: TRBD2 (6 bases). Germline V gene lookup returns CDR1 SGHVS and CDR2 FQNEAQ. This CDR3 region has 14 residues. V dropped 5 bases and J dropped 4 bases, with 15 bases sitting between them. CDR3 in amino acids: CASSVGEVGYEQYF. The CDR3 nucleotides read TGTGCCAGCAGCGTGGGGGAGGTGGGGTACGAGCAGTACTTC.

V usage is TRBV5-1 and J usage is TRBJ2-4; 10 bases line up with TRBD1. The length of the CDR3 is 14 residues. Per the germline V gene, CDR1 is SGHRS and CDR2 is YFSETQ. V lost 2 bases and J lost 5; bases outside the gene matches: 1. The CDR3 loop is CASSLGTGENIQYF. In nucleotides, the CDR3 is TGCGCCAGCAGCTTAGGGACAGGGGAAAACATTCAGTACTTC.